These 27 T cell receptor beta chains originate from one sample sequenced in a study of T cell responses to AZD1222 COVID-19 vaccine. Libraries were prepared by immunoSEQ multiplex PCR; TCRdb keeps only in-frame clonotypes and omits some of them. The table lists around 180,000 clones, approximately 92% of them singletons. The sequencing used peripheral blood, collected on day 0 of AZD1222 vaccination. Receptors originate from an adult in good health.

Here the CDR3 reads CASSPRTDYHLNTIYF. The DNA of the CDR3 is TGTGCCAGCAGCCCAAGGACGGACTACCACTTAAACACCATATATTTT. This chain connects TRBV7-9 to TRBJ1-3, with D hard to call. The CDR3 length is 16 residues. V was trimmed by 5 bases and J by 6 bases, leaving 20 bases between them. Germline-derived CDR1 and CDR2 are SEHNR and FQNEAQ (reference sequence).

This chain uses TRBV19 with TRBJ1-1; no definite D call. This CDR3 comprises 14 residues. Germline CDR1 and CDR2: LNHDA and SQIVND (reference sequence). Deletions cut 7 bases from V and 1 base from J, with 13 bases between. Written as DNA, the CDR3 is TGTGCCAGTATCCCCTTCGGGGAGAACACTGAAGCTTTCTTT. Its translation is CASIPFGENTEAFF.

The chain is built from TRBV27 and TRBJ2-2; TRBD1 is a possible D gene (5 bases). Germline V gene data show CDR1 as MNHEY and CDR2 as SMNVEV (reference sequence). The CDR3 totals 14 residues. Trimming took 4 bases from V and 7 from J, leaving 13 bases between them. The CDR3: CASSSGLRSGELFF. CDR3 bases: TGTGCCAGCAGTTCAGGGTTGCGGAGCGGGGAGCTGTTTTTT.

The CDR3: CASKVDLMNTEAFF. CDR3 DNA: TGTGCCAGCAAGGTCGACCTCATGAACACTGAAGCTTTCTTT. The chain has TRBV27 and TRBJ1-1; D remains unclear. Germline V gene lookup returns CDR1 MNHEY and CDR2 SMNVEV (reference sequence). The CDR3 contains 14 residues. Deletions cut 7 bases from V and 0 bases from J, with 12 bases between.

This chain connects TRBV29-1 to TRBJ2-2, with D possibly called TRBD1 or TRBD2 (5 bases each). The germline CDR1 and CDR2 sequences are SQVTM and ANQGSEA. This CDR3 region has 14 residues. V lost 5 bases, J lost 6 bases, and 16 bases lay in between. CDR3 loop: CSVSPGTSSGELFF. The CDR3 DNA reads TGCAGCGTTAGCCCAGGGACCAGTTCCGGGGAGCTGTTTTTT.

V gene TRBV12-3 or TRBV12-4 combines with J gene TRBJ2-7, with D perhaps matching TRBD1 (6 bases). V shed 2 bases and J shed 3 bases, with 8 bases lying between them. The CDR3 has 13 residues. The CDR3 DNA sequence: TGTGCCAGCAGTTTAAGGGGGTTCTACGAGCAGTACTTC. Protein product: CASSLRGFYEQYF.

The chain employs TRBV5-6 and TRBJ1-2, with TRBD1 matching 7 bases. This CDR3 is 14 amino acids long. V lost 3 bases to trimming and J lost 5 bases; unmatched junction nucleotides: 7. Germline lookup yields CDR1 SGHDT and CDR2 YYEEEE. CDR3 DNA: TGTGCCAGCAGCTCCGGGACAGCGGTATATGGCTACACCTTC. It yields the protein CASSSGTAVYGYTF.

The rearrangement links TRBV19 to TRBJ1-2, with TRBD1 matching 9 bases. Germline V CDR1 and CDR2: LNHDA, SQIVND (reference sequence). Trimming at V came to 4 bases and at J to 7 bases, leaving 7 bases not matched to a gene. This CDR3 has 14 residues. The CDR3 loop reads CASSTWDRDRGYTF. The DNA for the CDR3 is TGTGCCAGTAGTACCTGGGACAGGGATCGTGGCTACACCTTC.

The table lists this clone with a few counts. DNA of the CDR3: TGTGCCAGCAAGACTAGCGGGGGGGCCCAAGAGACCCAGTACTTC. Translation: CASKTSGGAQETQYF. The chain recombines TRBV6-5 with TRBJ2-5; 14 nucleotides line up with TRBD2. The CDR3 loop spans 15 amino acids. V lost 7 bases and J lost 1; bases outside the gene matches: 2. Germline CDR1 reads MNHEY; CDR2 reads SVGAGI.

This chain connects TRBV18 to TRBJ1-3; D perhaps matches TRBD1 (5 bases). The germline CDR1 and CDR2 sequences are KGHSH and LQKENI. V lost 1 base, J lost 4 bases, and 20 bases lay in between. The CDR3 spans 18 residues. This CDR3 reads CASSPRSLLRGKGNTIYF. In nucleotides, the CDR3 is TGTGCCAGCTCACCACGGTCTCTCCTCCGGGGGAAAGGAAACACCATATATTTT.

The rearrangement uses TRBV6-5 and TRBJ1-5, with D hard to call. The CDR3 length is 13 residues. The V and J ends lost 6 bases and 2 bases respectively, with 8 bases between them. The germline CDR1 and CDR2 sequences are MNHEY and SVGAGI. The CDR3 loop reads CASRLTGNQPQHF. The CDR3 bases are TGTGCCAGCAGACTTACAGGCAATCAGCCCCAGCATTTT.

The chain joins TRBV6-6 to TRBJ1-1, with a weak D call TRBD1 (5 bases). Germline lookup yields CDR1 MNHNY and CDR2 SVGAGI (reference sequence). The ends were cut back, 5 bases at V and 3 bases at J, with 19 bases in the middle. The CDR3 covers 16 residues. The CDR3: CASSPNRSTRYTEAFF. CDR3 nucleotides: TGTGCCAGCAGTCCTAACAGGTCGACGCGATACACTGAAGCTTTCTTT.

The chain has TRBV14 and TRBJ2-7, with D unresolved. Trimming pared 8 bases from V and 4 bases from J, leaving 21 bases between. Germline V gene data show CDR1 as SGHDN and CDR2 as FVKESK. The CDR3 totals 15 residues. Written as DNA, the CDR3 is TGTGCCAGCGCGGTCGGCAGCCCTGAGGTATACGAGCAGTACTTC. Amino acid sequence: CASAVGSPEVYEQYF.

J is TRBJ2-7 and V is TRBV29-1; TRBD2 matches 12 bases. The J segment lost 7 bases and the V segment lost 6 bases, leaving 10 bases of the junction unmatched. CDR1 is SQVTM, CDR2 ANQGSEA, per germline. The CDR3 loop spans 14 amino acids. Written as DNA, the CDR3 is TGCAGCGTGATGACTAGCGGGGGCCTTCGAGAGCAGTACTTC. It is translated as CSVMTSGGLREQYF.

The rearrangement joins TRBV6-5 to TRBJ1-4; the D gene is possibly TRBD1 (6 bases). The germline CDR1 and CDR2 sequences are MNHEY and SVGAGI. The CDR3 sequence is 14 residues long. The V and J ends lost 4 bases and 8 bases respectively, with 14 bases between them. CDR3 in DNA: TGTGCCAGCAGTTCAAGACAGGAATACGAAAAACTGTTTTTT. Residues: CASSSRQEYEKLFF.

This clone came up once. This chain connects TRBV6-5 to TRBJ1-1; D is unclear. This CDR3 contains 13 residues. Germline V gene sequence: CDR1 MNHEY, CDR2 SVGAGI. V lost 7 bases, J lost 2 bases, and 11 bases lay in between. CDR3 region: CASTSVRNTEAFF. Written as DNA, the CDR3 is TGTGCCAGCACATCCGTCAGAAACACTGAAGCTTTCTTT.

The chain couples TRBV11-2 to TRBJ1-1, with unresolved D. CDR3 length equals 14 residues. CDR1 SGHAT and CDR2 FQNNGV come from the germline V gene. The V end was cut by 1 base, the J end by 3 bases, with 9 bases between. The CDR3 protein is CASSLVVDHTEAFF. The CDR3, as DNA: TGTGCCAGCAGCTTAGTAGTGGACCACACTGAAGCTTTCTTT.

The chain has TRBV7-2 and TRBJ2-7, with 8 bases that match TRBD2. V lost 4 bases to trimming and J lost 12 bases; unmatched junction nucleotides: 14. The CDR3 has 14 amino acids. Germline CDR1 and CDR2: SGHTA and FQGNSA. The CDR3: CASSYGIAGMVPYF. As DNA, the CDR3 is TGTGCCAGCAGCTACGGTATAGCGGGAATGGTTCCGTACTTC.

This chain's CDR3 is CASSPGTGGVNEQFF. The CDR3 nucleotides are TGTGCCAGCTCCCCCGGGACAGGGGGTGTCAATGAGCAGTTCTTC. The genes are TRBV18 and TRBJ2-1, with TRBD1 matching over 11 bases. Unmatched junction bases numbered 7, after V lost 6 bases and J lost 6 bases. CDR3 length: 15 amino acids. In germline, CDR1 is KGHSH, CDR2 LQKENI.

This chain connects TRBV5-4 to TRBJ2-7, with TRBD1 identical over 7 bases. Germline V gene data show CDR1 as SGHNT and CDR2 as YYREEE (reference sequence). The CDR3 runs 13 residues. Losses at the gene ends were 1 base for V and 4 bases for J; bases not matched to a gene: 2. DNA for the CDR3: TGTGCCAGCAGCTTGTCAGGGGGTTACGAGCAGTACGTC. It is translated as CASSLSGGYEQYV.

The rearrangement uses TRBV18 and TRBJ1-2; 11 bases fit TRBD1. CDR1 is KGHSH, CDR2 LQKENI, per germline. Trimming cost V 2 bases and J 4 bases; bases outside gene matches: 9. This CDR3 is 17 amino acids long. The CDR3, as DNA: TGTGCCAGCTCACCAGGGACAGGGGGTCCCGCCGGCTATGGCTACACCTTC. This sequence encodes CASSPGTGGPAGYGYTF.

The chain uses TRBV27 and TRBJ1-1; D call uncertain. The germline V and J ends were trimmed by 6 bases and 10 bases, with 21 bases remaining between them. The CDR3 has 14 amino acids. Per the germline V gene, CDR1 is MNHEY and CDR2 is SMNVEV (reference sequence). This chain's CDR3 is CASSSLGYGVGAFF. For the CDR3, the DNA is TGTGCCAGCAGCTCGTTAGGGTACGGTGTAGGAGCTTTCTTT.

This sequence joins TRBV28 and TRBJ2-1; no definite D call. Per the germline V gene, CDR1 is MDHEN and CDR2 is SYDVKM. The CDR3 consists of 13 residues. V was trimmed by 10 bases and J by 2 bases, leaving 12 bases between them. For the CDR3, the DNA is TGTGCCATAGGGCCCAGGACCTACAATGAGCAGTTCTTC. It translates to CAIGPRTYNEQFF.

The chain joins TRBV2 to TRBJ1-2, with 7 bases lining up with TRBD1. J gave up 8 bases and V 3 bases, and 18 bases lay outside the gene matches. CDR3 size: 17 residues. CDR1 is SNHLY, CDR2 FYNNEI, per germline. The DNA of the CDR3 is TGTGCCAGCAGTGAGATTGGTGAGGGTCACAGGGGTGGCGGCTACACCTTC. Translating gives CASSEIGEGHRGGGYTF.

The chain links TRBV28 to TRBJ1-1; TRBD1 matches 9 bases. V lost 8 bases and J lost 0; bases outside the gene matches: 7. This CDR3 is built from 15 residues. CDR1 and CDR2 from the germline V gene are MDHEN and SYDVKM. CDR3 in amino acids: CASWGQGLLNTEAFF. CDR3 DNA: TGTGCCAGCTGGGGACAGGGTTTGTTGAACACTGAAGCTTTCTTT. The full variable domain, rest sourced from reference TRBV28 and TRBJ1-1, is DVKVTQSSRYLVKRTGEKVFLECVQDMDHENMFWYRQDPGLGLRLIYFSYDVKMKEKGDIPEGYSVSREKKERFSLILESASTNQTSMYLCASWGQGLLNTEAFFGQGTRLTVV.

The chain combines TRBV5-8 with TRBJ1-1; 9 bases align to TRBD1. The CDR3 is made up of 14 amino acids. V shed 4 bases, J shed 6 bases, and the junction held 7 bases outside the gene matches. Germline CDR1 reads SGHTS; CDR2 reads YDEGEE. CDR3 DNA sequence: TGTGCCAGCAGCCGAGGGACAGGGTCGGCTGAAGCTTTCTTT. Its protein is CASSRGTGSAEAFF.

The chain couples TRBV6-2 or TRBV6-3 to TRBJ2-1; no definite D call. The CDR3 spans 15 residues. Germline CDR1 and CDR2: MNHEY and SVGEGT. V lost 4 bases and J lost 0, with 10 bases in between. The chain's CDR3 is CASSSHRYSYNEQFF. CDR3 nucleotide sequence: TGTGCCAGCAGTTCCCACCGGTACTCCTACAATGAGCAGTTCTTC.